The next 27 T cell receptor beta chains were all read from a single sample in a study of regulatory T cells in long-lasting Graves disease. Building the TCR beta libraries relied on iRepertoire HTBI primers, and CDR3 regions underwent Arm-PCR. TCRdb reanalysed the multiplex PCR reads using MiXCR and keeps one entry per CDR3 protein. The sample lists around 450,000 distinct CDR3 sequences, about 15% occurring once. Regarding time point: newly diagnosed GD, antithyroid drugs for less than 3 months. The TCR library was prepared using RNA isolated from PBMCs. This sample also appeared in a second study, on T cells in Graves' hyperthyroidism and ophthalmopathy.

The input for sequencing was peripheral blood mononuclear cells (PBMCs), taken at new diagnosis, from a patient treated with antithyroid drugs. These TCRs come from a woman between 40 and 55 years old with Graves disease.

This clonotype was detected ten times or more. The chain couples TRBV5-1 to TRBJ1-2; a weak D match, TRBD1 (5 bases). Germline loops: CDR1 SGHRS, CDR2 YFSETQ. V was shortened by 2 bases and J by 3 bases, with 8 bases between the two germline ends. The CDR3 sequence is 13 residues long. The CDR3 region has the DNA TGCGCCAGCAGCTTCAGGGAGGACTATGGCTACACCTTC. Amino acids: CASSFREDYGYTF.

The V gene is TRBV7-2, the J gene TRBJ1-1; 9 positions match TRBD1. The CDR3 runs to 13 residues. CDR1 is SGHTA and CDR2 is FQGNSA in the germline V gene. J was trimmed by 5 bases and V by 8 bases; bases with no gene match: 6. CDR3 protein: CASRKQGATEAFF. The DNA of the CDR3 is TGTGCCAGCCGCAAACAGGGGGCGACTGAAGCTTTCTTT.

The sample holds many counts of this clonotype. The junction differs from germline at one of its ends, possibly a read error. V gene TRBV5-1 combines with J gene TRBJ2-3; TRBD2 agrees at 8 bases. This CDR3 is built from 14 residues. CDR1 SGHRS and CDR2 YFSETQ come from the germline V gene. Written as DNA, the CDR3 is TGTGCCAGCAGCCCTAGCGGGAGCACAGATACGCAGTATTTT. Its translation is CASSPSGSTDTQYF.

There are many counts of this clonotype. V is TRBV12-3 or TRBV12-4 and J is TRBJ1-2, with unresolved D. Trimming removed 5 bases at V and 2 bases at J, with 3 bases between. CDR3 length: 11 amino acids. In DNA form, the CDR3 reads TGTGCCAGCAGTCGAAACTATGGCTACACCTTC. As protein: CASSRNYGYTF.

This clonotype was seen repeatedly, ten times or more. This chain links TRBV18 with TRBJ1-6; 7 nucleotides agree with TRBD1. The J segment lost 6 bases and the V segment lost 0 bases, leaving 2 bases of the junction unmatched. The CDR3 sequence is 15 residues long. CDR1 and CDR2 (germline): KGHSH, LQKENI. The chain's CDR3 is CASSPPGQTNSPLHF. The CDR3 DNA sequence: TGTGCCAGCTCACCACCGGGACAGACTAATTCACCCCTCCACTTT.

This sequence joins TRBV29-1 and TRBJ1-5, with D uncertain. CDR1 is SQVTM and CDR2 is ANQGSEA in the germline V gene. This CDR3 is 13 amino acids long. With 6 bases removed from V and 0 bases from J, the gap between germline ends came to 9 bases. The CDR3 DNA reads TGCAGCGTGGCATACTATAGCAATCAGCCCCAGCATTTT. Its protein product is CSVAYYSNQPQHF.

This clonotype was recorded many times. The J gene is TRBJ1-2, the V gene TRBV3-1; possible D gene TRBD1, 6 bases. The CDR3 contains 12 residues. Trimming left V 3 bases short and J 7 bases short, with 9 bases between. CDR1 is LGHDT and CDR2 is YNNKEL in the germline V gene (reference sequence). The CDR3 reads CASSQGAGGYTF. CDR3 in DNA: TGTGCCAGCAGCCAGGGGGCGGGTGGCTACACCTTC.

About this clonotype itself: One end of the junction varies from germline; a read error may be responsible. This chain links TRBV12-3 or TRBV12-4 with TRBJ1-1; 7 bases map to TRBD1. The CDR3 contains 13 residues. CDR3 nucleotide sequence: TGTGCCAGCAGTCCTGGGACAGCCACTGAAGCTCTCTTT. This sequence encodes CASSPGTATEALF.

CDR3 in DNA: TGTGCCAGCACCAAGTCGGAGTTCGCCTACAATGAGCAGTTCTTC. Its translation is CASTKSEFAYNEQFF. The rearrangement links TRBV7-9 to TRBJ2-1, with D hard to call. This CDR3 spans 15 amino acids. The germline V gene encodes CDR1 SEHNR and CDR2 FQNEAQ (reference sequence). V dropped 7 bases and J dropped 2 bases, with 15 bases sitting between them. The full variable domain, its missing parts supplied by reference TRBV7-9 and TRBJ2-1, is DTGVSQNPRHKITKRGQNVTFRCDPISEHNRLYWYRQTLGQGPEFLTYFQNEAQLEKSRLLSDRFSAERPKGSFSTLEIQRTEQGDSAMYLCASTKSEFAYNEQFFGPGTRLTVL.

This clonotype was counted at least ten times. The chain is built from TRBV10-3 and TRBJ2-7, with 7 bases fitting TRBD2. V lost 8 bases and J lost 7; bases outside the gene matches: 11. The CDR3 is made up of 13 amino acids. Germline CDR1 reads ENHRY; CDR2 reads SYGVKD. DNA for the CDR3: TGTGCCATCGCGAGCGGGGCCTACGGAGAGCAGTACTTC. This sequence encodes CAIASGAYGEQYF.

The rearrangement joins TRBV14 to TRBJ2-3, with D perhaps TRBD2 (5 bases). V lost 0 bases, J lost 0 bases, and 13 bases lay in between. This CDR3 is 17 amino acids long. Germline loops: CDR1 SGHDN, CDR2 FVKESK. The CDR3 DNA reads TGTGCCAGCAGCCAAGATGAAACAGCGGCTAGCACAGATACGCAGTATTTT. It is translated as CASSQDETAASTDTQYF.

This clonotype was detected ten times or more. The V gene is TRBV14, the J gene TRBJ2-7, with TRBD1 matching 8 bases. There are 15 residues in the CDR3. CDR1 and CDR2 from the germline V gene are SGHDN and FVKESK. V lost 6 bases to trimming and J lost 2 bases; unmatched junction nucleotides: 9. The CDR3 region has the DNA TGTGCCAGCAGACCCGGGACAGGCCTAACCTACGAGCAGTACTTC. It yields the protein CASRPGTGLTYEQYF.

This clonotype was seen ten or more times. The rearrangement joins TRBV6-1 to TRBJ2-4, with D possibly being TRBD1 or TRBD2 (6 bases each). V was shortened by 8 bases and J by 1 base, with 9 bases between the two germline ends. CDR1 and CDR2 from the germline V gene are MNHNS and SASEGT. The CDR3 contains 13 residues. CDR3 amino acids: CASRRGAKNIQYF. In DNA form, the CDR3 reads TGTGCCAGCCGGAGGGGGGCCAAAAACATTCAGTACTTC.

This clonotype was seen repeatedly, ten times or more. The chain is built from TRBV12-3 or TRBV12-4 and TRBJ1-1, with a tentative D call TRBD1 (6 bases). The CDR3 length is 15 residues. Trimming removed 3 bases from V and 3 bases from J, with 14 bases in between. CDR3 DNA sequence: TGTGCCAGCAGTTTCCCGACAGGAGGATACACTGAAGCTTTCTTT. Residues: CASSFPTGGYTEAFF.

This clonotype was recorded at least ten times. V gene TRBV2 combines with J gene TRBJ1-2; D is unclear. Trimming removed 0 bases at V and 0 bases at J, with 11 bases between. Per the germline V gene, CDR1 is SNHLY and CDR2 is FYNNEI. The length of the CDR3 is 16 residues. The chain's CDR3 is CASSEAIGLANYGYTF. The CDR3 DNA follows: TGTGCCAGCAGTGAAGCCATTGGGCTGGCTAACTATGGCTACACCTTC.

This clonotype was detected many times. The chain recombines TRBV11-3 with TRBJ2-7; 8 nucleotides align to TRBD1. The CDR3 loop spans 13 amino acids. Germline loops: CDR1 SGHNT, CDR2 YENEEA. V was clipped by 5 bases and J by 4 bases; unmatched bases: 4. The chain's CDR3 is CASSPRQGYEQYF. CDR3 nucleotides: TGTGCCAGCAGCCCCCGACAGGGGTACGAGCAGTACTTC.

The DNA of the CDR3 is TGTGCCAGCAGCTTAACGACTAGCGGGAGCCGGGTCGGGCAGTTCTTC. Protein sequence: CASSLTTSGSRVGQFF. The chain combines TRBV7-2 with TRBJ2-1, with 12 bases matching TRBD2. V lost 2 bases, J lost 12 bases, and 11 bases stayed unmatched. Germline V lookup: CDR1 SGHTA, CDR2 FQGNSA. The CDR3 length is 16 residues.

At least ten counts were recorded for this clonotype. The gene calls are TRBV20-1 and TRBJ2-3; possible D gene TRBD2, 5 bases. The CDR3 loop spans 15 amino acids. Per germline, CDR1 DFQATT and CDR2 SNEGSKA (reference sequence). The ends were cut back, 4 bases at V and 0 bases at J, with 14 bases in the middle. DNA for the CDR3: TGCAGTGCTACCCCAGCGGAGTTTAGCACAGATACGCAGTATTTT. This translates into CSATPAEFSTDTQYF.

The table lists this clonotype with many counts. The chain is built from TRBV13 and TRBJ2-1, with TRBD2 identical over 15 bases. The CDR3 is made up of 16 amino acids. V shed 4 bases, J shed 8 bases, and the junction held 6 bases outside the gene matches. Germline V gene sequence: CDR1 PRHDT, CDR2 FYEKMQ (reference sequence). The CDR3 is CASSSRTSGRADEQFF. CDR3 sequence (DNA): TGTGCCAGCAGCTCCCGGACTAGCGGGAGGGCCGATGAGCAGTTCTTC.

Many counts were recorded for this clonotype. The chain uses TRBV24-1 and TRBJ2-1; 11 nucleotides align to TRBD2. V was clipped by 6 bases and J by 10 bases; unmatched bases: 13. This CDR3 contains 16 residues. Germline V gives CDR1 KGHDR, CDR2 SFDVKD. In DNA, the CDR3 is TGTGCCACCAGTTCCCCCCGAGGGCTAGCGGGGGGCGAGCAGTTCTTC. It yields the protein CATSSPRGLAGGEQFF.

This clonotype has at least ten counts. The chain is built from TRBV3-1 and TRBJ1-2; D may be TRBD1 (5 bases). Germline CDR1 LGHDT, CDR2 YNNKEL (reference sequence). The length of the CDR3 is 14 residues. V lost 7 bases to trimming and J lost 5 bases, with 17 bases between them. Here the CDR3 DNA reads TGTGCCAGCAACACAGGAAGAGATGGATATGGCTACACCTTC. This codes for CASNTGRDGYGYTF.

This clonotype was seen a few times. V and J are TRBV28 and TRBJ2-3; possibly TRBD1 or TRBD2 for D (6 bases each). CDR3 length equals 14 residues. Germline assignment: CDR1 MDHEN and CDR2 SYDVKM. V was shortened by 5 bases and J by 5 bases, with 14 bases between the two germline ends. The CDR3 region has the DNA TGTGCCAGCAGTCCTAGGGGGGCACTAGATACGCAGTATTTT. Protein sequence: CASSPRGALDTQYF.

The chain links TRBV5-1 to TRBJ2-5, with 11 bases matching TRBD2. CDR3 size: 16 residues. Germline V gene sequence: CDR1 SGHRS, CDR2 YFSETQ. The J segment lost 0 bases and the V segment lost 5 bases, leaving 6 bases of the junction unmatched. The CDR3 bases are TGCGCCAGCAGTTTGACTAGCGGGACCTACCAAGAGACCCAGTACTTC. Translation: CASSLTSGTYQETQYF.

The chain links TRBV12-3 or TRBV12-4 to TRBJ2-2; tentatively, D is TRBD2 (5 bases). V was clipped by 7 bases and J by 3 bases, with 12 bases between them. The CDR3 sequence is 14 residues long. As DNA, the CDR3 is TGTGCCAGCACCCCAGGCGGGTACACCGGGGAGCTGTTTTTT. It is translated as CASTPGGYTGELFF.

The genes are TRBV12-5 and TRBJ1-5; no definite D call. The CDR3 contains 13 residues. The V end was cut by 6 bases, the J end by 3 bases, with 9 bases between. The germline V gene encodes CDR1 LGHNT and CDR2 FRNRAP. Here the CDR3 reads CASGLGLNQPQHF. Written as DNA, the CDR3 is TGTGCTAGTGGATTAGGACTCAATCAGCCCCAGCATTTT.

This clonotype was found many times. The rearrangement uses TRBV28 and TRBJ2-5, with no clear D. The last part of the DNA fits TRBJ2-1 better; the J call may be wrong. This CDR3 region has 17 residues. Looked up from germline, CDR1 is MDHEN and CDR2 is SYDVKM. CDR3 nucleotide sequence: TGTGCCAGCAGTTTCTCACCTGGGCGGCAAATATACAATGAGCAGTTCTTC. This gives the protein CASSFSPGRQIYNEQFF.

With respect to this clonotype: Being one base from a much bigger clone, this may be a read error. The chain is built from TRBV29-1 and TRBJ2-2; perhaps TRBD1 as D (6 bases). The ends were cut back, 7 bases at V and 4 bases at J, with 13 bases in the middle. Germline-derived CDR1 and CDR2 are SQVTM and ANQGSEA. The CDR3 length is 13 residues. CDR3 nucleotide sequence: TGCAGCGCCGGGACACCAACCACCGGGGAGCTGTTTTTT. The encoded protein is CSAGTPTTGELFF.